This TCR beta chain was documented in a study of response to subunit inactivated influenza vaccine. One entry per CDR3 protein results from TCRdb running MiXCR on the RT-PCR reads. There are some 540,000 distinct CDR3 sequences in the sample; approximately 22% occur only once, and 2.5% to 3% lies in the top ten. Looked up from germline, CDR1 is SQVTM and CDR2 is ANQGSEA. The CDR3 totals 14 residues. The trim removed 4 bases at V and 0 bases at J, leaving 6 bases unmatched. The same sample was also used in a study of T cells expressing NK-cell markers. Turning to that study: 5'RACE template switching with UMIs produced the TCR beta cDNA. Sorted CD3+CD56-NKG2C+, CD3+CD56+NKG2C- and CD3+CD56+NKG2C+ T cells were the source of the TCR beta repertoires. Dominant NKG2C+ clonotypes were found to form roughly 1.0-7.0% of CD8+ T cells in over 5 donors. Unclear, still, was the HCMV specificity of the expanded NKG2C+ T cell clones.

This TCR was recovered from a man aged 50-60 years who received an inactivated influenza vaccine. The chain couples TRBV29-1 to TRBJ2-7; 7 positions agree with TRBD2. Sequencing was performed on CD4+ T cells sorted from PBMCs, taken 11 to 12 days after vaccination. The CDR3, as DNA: TGCAGCGTTGGTGCGCGGGGGAGCTCCTACGAGCAGTACTTC. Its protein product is CSVGARGSSYEQYF.